Described below is a single T cell receptor beta chain sequence and its context. Assay used: immunoSEQ multiplex PCR; TCRdb lists only in-frame clones, some missing. This sample has over 90,000 clones, with 92% found just once. This entry comes from a study of siplizumab effects on memory and regulatory T cells. The CDR3 is 13 residues long. Germline lookup yields CDR1 SNHLY and CDR2 FYNNEI. Trimming took 9 bases from V and 10 from J, leaving 21 bases between them. The TCR comes from a human donor in good health. This chain connects TRBV2 to TRBJ1-1, with a tentative D call TRBD1 (5 bases). Sequenced material: CD4+ T cells sorted from blood. CDR3 protein: CARAGVEALSAFF. The CDR3 DNA reads as TGTGCCAGGGCGGGGGTGGAAGCTTTATCAGCTTTCTTT.